The 28 T cell receptor beta chains reported below all come from one sample, sequenced in a study of T cell repertoires in cytomegalovirus infection. For these receptors, no antigen is known. From the reads, TCRdb called clonotypes with MiXCR, one entry per CDR3 protein. The sample has around 540,000 distinct CDR3 sequences; roughly a third are singletons. The sequencing used cultured PBMCs, collected from culture after CMV antigen stimulation. These receptors came from a human donor in good health (CMV status not recorded). Some clones in this sample may be carry-over from other donors' samples.

The V and J genes are TRBV5-4 and TRBJ2-3; a weak D match, TRBD2 (5 bases). Trimming removed 9 bases from V and 1 base from J, with 12 bases in between. CDR3 length: 13 amino acids. Germline V lookup: CDR1 SGHNT, CDR2 YYREEE (reference sequence). The CDR3 DNA sequence: TGTGCCATACGGGGAGAGGGCACAGATACGCAGTATTTT. It translates to CAIRGEGTDTQYF.

This clonotype was detected a few times. V usage is TRBV20-1 and J usage is TRBJ2-1; D may be TRBD1 (5 bases). The germline V and J ends were trimmed by 6 bases and 0 bases, with 24 bases remaining between them. The CDR3 runs to 18 residues. CDR1 and CDR2 (germline): DFQATT, SNEGSKA (reference sequence). The CDR3 loop is CSAKITLGQGSSYNEQFF. The CDR3 nucleotides read TGCAGTGCCAAAATCACCCTGGGGCAGGGCAGCTCCTACAATGAGCAGTTCTTC.

This chain links TRBV24-1 with TRBJ2-3, with D possibly matching TRBD1 (5 bases). Trimming removed 1 base at V and 3 bases at J, with 7 bases between. This CDR3 region has 14 residues. Germline CDR1 and CDR2: KGHDR and SFDVKD. CDR3 in amino acids: CATSDLGVTDTQYF. DNA of the CDR3: TGTGCCACCAGTGATTTAGGGGTGACAGATACGCAGTATTTT.

This chain joins TRBV18 and TRBJ2-5; the match to TRBD2 covers 7 bases. This CDR3 region has 17 residues. Germline trimming cut 3 bases from V and 7 bases from J; bases unmatched to any gene: 17. Germline CDR1 and CDR2: KGHSH and LQKENI. CDR3 amino acids: CASSPRGGSDGKATQYF. The CDR3 DNA reads as TGTGCCAGCTCACCGAGAGGCGGGAGTGATGGGAAAGCGACCCAGTACTTC. Full variable domain (missing parts from reference TRBV18 and TRBJ2-5): NAGVMQNPRHLVRRRGQEARLRCSPMKGHSHVYWYRQLPEEGLKFMVYLQKENIIDESGMPKERFSAEFPKEGPSILRIQQVVRGDSAAYFCASSPRGGSDGKATQYFGPGTRLLVL.

This clonotype was counted ten times or more. J is TRBJ2-3 and V is TRBV6-1; D unresolved. Trimming stripped 4 bases from V and 3 bases from J, with 11 bases between. Germline CDR1 and CDR2: MNHNS and SASEGT. This CDR3 has 14 amino acids. This CDR3 is CASSVLNPTDTQYF. DNA for the CDR3: TGTGCCAGCAGTGTCCTCAACCCAACAGATACGCAGTATTTT.

Concerning this clonotype itself: Relative to the germline gene, one junction end is altered; a read error may explain this. V usage is TRBV12-3 or TRBV12-4 and J usage is TRBJ1-1; 7 bases map to TRBD1. This CDR3 is built from 14 residues. CDR3 sequence reads: CANSSRQGNTEAFF. As DNA, the CDR3 is TGTGCCAACAGTTCCCGACAGGGGAACACTGAAGCTTTCTTT.

This clonotype was detected only a few times. V and J are TRBV14 and TRBJ2-5, with a weak D call TRBD1 (6 bases). Germline CDR1 and CDR2: SGHDN and FVKESK. V dropped 4 bases and J dropped 2 bases, with 11 bases sitting between them. The CDR3 totals 14 residues. The CDR3: CASSPRGAQETQYF. In nucleotides, the CDR3 is TGTGCCAGCAGCCCCAGGGGAGCACAAGAGACCCAGTACTTC.

The chain joins TRBV27 to TRBJ2-7, with TRBD2 matching 9 bases. The CDR3 extends over 15 amino acids. V lost 2 bases and J lost 5; bases outside the gene matches: 7. The germline V gene encodes CDR1 MNHEY and CDR2 SMNVEV (reference sequence). The CDR3 spells CASSLASGIPHEQYF. For the CDR3, the DNA is TGTGCCAGCAGTTTAGCTAGCGGGATTCCCCACGAGCAGTACTTC.

V gene TRBV20-1 combines with J gene TRBJ2-5, with 12 positions matching TRBD2. The CDR3 has 16 amino acids. V trimming: 0 bases; J trimming: 5 bases; junction bases outside the gene matches: 7. Looked up from germline, CDR1 is DFQATT and CDR2 is SNEGSKA (reference sequence). Here the CDR3 reads CSARETSGSMKETQYF. CDR3 nucleotide sequence: TGCAGTGCTAGAGAGACTAGCGGGAGCATGAAGGAGACCCAGTACTTC.

This clonotype was counted a few times. V usage is TRBV28 and J usage is TRBJ1-3; D gene unclear. The CDR3 loop spans 15 amino acids. Germline loops: CDR1 MDHEN, CDR2 SYDVKM. V was trimmed by 4 bases and J by 0 bases, leaving 10 bases between them. The CDR3 region has the DNA TGTGCCAGCAGTTCCGGAGACCACTCTGGAAACACCATATATTTT. It codes for CASSSGDHSGNTIYF.

The chain is built from TRBV6-5 and TRBJ1-1; possible D gene TRBD1, 5 bases. This CDR3 is built from 13 residues. V shed 4 bases and J shed 4 bases, with 10 bases lying between them. Germline V gene lookup returns CDR1 MNHEY and CDR2 SVGAGI. This chain's CDR3 is CASSWGEVTEAFF. The CDR3 DNA is TGTGCCAGCAGTTGGGGCGAGGTCACTGAAGCTTTCTTT.

This clonotype was seen only a few times. The chain carries TRBV7-2 and TRBJ2-1; D may match TRBD1 or TRBD2 (5 bases each). Trimming shortened V by 1 base and J by 9 bases, and 13 bases separated the two germline ends. The germline V gene has CDR1 SGHTA and CDR2 FQGNSA. The CDR3 spans 14 residues. The CDR3 DNA sequence: TGTGCCAGCAGCTTAGTTGAGGCGAGGGGTGAGCAGTTCTTC. Protein: CASSLVEARGEQFF.

In this sample, this clonotype turned up a few times. V is TRBV19 and J is TRBJ2-5, with D uncertain. The germline CDR1 and CDR2 sequences are LNHDA and SQIVND (reference sequence). Trimming cost V 0 bases and J 1 base, with 6 bases left between them. This CDR3 is 14 amino acids long. CDR3 nucleotide sequence: TGTGCCAGTAGTATAGATGGCAGCCAAGAGACCCAGTACTTC. This sequence encodes CASSIDGSQETQYF.

This clonotype was found a few times. J is TRBJ2-3 and V is TRBV12-3 or TRBV12-4; 13 bases match TRBD2. With 4 bases clipped from V and 5 bases from J, the junction kept 9 bases outside the gene matches. There are 17 residues in the CDR3. This CDR3 reads CASSSGELAGGRDTQYF. The CDR3 coding sequence is TGTGCCAGCAGTTCGGGCGAACTAGCGGGAGGGAGAGATACGCAGTATTTT.

The chain joins TRBV6-2 or TRBV6-3 to TRBJ2-1, with 12 bases that match TRBD2. The CDR3 covers 15 residues. Germline V gene data show CDR1 as MNHEY and CDR2 as SVGEGT. V gave up 6 bases and J gave up 7 bases; unmatched junction bases: 7. The CDR3 here is CASSITSGRTNEQFF. CDR3 DNA sequence: TGTGCCAGCAGCATAACTAGCGGGAGGACGAATGAGCAGTTCTTC.

The chain carries TRBV29-1 and TRBJ2-3; D gene ambiguous. The CDR3 is 13 amino acids. The ends were cut back, 1 base at V and 0 bases at J, with 5 bases in the middle. CDR1 and CDR2 from the germline V gene are SQVTM and ANQGSEA. The CDR3 region has the DNA TGCAGCGTTGAAGGGGGAAGCACAGATACGCAGTATTTT. It encodes CSVEGGSTDTQYF.

This clonotype was seen more than once but under ten times. The genes are TRBV7-6 and TRBJ2-7; D possibly corresponds to TRBD2 (6 bases). Per germline, CDR1 SGHVS and CDR2 FNYEAQ. Trimming pared 0 bases from V and 0 bases from J, leaving 9 bases between. The CDR3 extends over 15 amino acids. CDR3 protein: CASSLADGSSYEQYV. Here the CDR3 DNA reads TGTGCCAGCAGCTTAGCGGACGGGAGCTCCTACGAGCAGTACGTC.

The J gene is TRBJ2-1, the V gene TRBV11-2, with 9 nucleotides matching TRBD2. The CDR3 has 15 residues. Per germline, CDR1 SGHAT and CDR2 FQNNGV. V shed 2 bases, J shed 5 bases, and the junction held 4 bases outside the gene matches. CDR3 nucleotides: TGTGCCAGCAGCTTAATAGCGGGAGATCACAATGAGCAGTTCTTC. Amino acids: CASSLIAGDHNEQFF. Full variable domain (missing parts from reference TRBV11-2 and TRBJ2-1): EAGVAQSPRYKIIEKRQSVAFWCNPISGHATLYWYQQILGQGPKLLIQFQNNGVVDDSQLPKDRFSAERLKGVDSTLKIQPAKLEDSAVYLCASSLIAGDHNEQFFGPGTRLTVL.

This clonotype was recorded a few times. This chain uses TRBV28 with TRBJ1-5, with TRBD1 matching over 7 bases. The ends lost 0 bases at V and 3 bases at J; junction bases unmatched: 11. The germline V gene has CDR1 MDHEN and CDR2 SYDVKM. CDR3 length: 18 amino acids. The CDR3 is CASSLWRQGGNFNQPQHF. CDR3 sequence (DNA): TGTGCCAGCAGTTTATGGAGACAGGGCGGAAACTTCAATCAGCCCCAGCATTTT.

A few counts support this clonotype. The rearrangement uses TRBV6-2 or TRBV6-3 and TRBJ1-5; weak D call: TRBD1 (5 bases). Per germline, CDR1 MNHEY and CDR2 SVGEGT. The CDR3 is 14 amino acids. Trimming took off 6 bases at V and 2 bases at J, with 11 bases between the two ends. CDR3 region: CASREGPRNQPQHF. The CDR3 nucleotides are TGTGCCAGCAGGGAGGGACCACGCAATCAGCCCCAGCATTTT.

This clonotype was detected only a few times. The J gene is TRBJ1-2, the V gene TRBV19, with D hard to call. CDR3 length: 13 residues. The V end was cut by 6 bases, the J end by 4 bases, with 12 bases between. Germline assignment: CDR1 LNHDA and CDR2 SQIVND (reference sequence). The CDR3 here is CASRPTASYGYTF. CDR3 bases: TGTGCCAGTAGGCCCACGGCCAGCTATGGCTACACCTTC.

The rearrangement joins TRBV30 to TRBJ1-1; D is perhaps TRBD1 (6 bases). Germline loops: CDR1 GTSNPN, CDR2 SVGIG (reference sequence). Trimming removed 0 bases from V and 5 bases from J, with 16 bases in between. The CDR3 length is 15 residues. The CDR3 is CAWSVGGGIRTEAFF. Here the CDR3 DNA reads TGTGCCTGGAGTGTAGGGGGGGGGATACGGACTGAAGCTTTCTTT.

Only a few counts were recorded for this clonotype. The genes are TRBV2 and TRBJ1-6, with 7 bases matching TRBD1. Looked up from germline, CDR1 is SNHLY and CDR2 is FYNNEI. The CDR3 has 14 residues. With 8 bases clipped from V and 5 bases from J, the junction kept 6 bases outside the gene matches. This CDR3 is CASGRDSHNSPLHF. CDR3 coding DNA: TGTGCCAGCGGTCGGGACAGCCATAATTCACCCCTCCACTTT.

This chain joins TRBV12-3 or TRBV12-4 and TRBJ1-5; D is uncertain. V shed 6 bases and J shed 5 bases, with 8 bases lying between them. This CDR3 is built from 12 residues. CDR3 bases: TGTGCCAGCAGGGGAGAGGATCAGCCCCAGCATTTT. It translates to CASRGEDQPQHF.

The chain carries TRBV10-3 and TRBJ2-5; 9 bases match TRBD1. Germline CDR1 reads ENHRY; CDR2 reads SYGVKD. CDR3 length equals 14 residues. The V and J ends lost 2 bases and 12 bases, in that order; junction bases with no gene match: 10. CDR3 amino acids: CAISETGTGTEEYF. In DNA form, the CDR3 reads TGTGCCATCAGTGAGACGGGGACAGGGACGGAAGAGTACTTC.

This clonotype was counted between two and nine times. The V gene is TRBV11-2, the J gene TRBJ2-2; 7 bases line up with TRBD2. The CDR3 runs to 14 residues. With 8 bases clipped from V and 7 bases from J, the junction kept 10 bases outside the gene matches. Germline V gene sequence: CDR1 SGHAT, CDR2 FQNNGV. CDR3 loop: CASGRAGAVGELFF. CDR3 DNA: TGTGCCAGCGGCAGGGCGGGAGCGGTCGGGGAGCTGTTTTTT.

The J gene is TRBJ1-1, the V gene TRBV12-3 or TRBV12-4; a weak D match, TRBD1 (6 bases). The V gene lost 5 bases and the J gene lost 5 bases, with 12 bases spanning the gap. This CDR3 is 13 amino acids long. CDR3 nucleotide sequence: TGTGCCAGCAGTATTCACAGGGAAACTGAAGCTTTCTTT. Encoded protein: CASSIHRETEAFF.

This chain joins TRBV12-5 and TRBJ1-6, with 8 bases identical to TRBD1. Germline V gives CDR1 LGHNT, CDR2 FRNRAP. The CDR3 is 16 amino acids. The V segment lost 2 bases and the J segment 8 bases; nucleotides outside the gene matches: 8. CDR3 loop: CASGLITGTGDSPLHF. CDR3 nucleotides: TGTGCTAGTGGTTTGATTACCGGGACAGGTGATTCACCCCTCCACTTT.